The present T cell receptor beta chain was sequenced within a study of shared clonotypes between healthy human individuals. At deep level, the assay was performed. Sequencing was performed with immunoSEQ multiplex PCR; in TCRdb, only in-frame clones are kept and a portion is missing. The data hold about 550,000 clones, with 95% observed a single time. Per germline, CDR1 SEHNR and CDR2 FQNEAQ (reference sequence). Deletions cut 4 bases from V and 8 bases from J, with 12 bases between. The CDR3 spans 13 residues. Naive CD8 cells, CD45RO-negative and positively selected for CCR7, excluded terminally differentiated effector memory CD45RA+ cells.

The receptor's source is a woman in her 30s in good health. The chain has TRBV7-9 and TRBJ1-3; D remains unclear. The sample taken for sequencing was naive CD8+ T cells sorted from blood. This CDR3 is CASSSLFEDTIYF. For the CDR3, the DNA is TGTGCCAGCAGCTCCCTATTTGAGGACACCATATATTTT.